One sample yielded the 5 T cell receptor beta chains listed below, sequenced in a study of lymphopenia after photon versus proton radiotherapy. Sequencing was performed with immunoSEQ multiplex PCR; in TCRdb, only in-frame clones are kept and a portion is missing. In the table there are about 55,000 clones, 84% of which are singletons. Here the sequenced sample was peripheral blood, taken from a patient treated with proton-based radiotherapy. The receptors come from a man aged 55-75 years with pancreatic cancer.

The V and J genes are TRBV6-1 and TRBJ2-5, with TRBD2 identical over 7 bases. CDR1 is MNHNS and CDR2 is SASEGT in the germline V gene. V lost 6 bases and J lost 4; bases outside the gene matches: 5. The CDR3 sequence is 13 residues long. For the CDR3, the DNA is TGTGCCAGCAGAACTAGCGACGGAGAGACCCAGTACTTC. As protein: CASRTSDGETQYF.

The chain couples TRBV5-1 to TRBJ2-2, with D perhaps matching TRBD1 (6 bases). The CDR3 spans 17 residues. In germline, CDR1 is SGHRS, CDR2 YFSETQ. Trimming shortened V by 0 bases and J by 5 bases, and 17 bases separated the two germline ends. The CDR3 is CASSLVGAGDGTGELFF. DNA of the CDR3: TGCGCCAGCAGCTTGGTCGGTGCAGGGGATGGTACCGGGGAGCTGTTTTTT.

This sequence joins TRBV5-6 and TRBJ2-5; TRBD2 matches 12 bases. This CDR3 has 15 residues. The germline CDR1 and CDR2 sequences are SGHDT and YYEEEE. The J segment lost 7 bases and the V segment lost 0 bases, leaving 4 bases of the junction unmatched. CDR3 coding DNA: TGTGCCAGCAGCTTGGGACTAGCGGGAGATTCGACCCAGTACTTC. It codes for CASSLGLAGDSTQYF.

V usage is TRBV7-2 and J usage is TRBJ2-7; D uncertain. The CDR3 extends over 12 amino acids. Trimming took 0 bases from V and 5 from J, leaving 5 bases between them. Germline V gene sequence: CDR1 SGHTA, CDR2 FQGNSA. CDR3 sequence: CASSLAFNEQYF. The DNA of the CDR3 is TGTGCCAGCAGCTTAGCTTTTAACGAGCAGTACTTC.

The chain has TRBV5-1 and TRBJ1-1; tentative D call: TRBD1 (5 bases). The CDR3 is 16 amino acids. Trimming took 1 base from V and 0 from J, leaving 13 bases between them. The V gene's germline CDR1 is SGHRS and CDR2 YFSETQ. CDR3 sequence: CASSLRPVDMNTEAFF. The CDR3 region has the DNA TGCGCCAGCAGCTTGAGGCCTGTGGACATGAACACTGAAGCTTTCTTT.